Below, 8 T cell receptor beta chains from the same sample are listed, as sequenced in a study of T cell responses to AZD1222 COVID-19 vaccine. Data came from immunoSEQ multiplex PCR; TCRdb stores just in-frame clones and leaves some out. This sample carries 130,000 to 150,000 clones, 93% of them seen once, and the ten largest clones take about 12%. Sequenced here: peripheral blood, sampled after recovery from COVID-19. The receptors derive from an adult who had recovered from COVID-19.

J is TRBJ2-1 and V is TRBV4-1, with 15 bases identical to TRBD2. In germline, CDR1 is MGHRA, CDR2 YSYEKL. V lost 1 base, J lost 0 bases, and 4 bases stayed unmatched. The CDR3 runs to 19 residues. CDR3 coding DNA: TGCGCCAGCAGCCAAGGGACTAGCGGGAGGGCGAGCTCCTACAATGAGCAGTTCTTC. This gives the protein CASSQGTSGRASSYNEQFF.

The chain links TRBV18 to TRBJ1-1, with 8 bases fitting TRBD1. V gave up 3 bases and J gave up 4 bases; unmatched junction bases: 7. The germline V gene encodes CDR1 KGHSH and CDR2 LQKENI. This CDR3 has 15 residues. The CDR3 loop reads CASSPRQGLVTEAFF. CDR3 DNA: TGTGCCAGCTCACCTCGACAGGGGCTAGTCACTGAAGCTTTCTTT. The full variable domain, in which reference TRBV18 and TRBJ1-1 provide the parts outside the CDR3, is NAGVMQNPRHLVRRRGQEARLRCSPMKGHSHVYWYRQLPEEGLKFMVYLQKENIIDESGMPKERFSAEFPKEGPSILRIQQVVRGDSAAYFCASSPRQGLVTEAFFGQGTRLTVV.

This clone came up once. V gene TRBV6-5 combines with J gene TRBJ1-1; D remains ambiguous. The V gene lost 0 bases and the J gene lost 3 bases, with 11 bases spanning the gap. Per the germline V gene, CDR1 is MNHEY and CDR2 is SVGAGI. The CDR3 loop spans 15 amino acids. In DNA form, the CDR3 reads TGTGCCAGCAGTTACTCGACGGCAGGATACACTGAAGCTTTCTTT. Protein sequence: CASSYSTAGYTEAFF.

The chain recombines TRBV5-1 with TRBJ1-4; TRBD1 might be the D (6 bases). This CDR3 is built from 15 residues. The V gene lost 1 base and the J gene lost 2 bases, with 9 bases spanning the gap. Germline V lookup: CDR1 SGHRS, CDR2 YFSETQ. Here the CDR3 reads CASSLTGRTNEKLFF. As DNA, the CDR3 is TGCGCCAGCAGCTTGACAGGGCGGACTAATGAAAAACTGTTTTTT.

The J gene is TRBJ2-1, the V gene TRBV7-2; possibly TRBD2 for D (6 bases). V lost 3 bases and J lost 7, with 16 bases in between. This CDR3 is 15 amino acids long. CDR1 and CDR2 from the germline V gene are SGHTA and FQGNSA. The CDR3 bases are TGTGCCAGCAGCTTCGCGGGACGACGGGAGAATGAGCAGTTCTTC. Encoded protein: CASSFAGRRENEQFF.

The CDR3 reads CASSYQGQFYGYTF. DNA for the CDR3: TGTGCCAGCAGTTACCAAGGACAGTTCTATGGCTACACCTTC. This sequence joins TRBV6-5 and TRBJ1-2, with D tentatively TRBD1 (6 bases). CDR1 is MNHEY, CDR2 SVGAGI, per germline. There are 14 residues in the CDR3. Trimming removed 2 bases from V and 4 bases from J, with 11 bases in between.

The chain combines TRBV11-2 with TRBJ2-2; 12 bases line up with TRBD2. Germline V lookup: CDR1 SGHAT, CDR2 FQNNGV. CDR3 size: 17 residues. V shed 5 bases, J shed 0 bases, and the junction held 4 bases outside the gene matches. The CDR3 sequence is CASSTRTSGANTGELFF. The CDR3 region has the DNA TGTGCCAGCAGCACGCGGACTAGCGGGGCGAACACCGGGGAGCTGTTTTTT.

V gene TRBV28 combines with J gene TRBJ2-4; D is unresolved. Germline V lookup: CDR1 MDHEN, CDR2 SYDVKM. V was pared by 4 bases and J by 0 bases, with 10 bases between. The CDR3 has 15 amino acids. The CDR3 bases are TGTGCCAGCAGTTCAACAGCCCCAGCCAAAAACATTCAGTACTTC. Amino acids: CASSSTAPAKNIQYF.